These 7 T cell receptor beta chains share one sample of origin, sequenced in a study of OX40 agonist ivuxolimab in advanced cancers. Using immunoSEQ multiplex PCR, the repertoire was profiled, and TCRdb retains in-frame clones only, with some absent. The data show some 71,000 clones, with roughly nine tenths seen just once and more than 12% held by the top ten. Sample: CD4+ or CD8+ T cells sorted from blood, taken in a trial of the OX40 agonist ivuxolimab. Receptor source: an adult with an advanced solid tumor such as melanoma, head and neck, liver or kidney cancer.

The J gene is TRBJ1-1, the V gene TRBV29-1; no reliable D call. In germline, CDR1 is SQVTM, CDR2 ANQGSEA. V dropped 4 bases and J dropped 5 bases, with 11 bases sitting between them. The CDR3 totals 12 residues. CDR3 DNA: TGCAGCGTTGTGTTGGGTCGAACTGAAGCTTTCTTT. Translation gives CSVVLGRTEAFF.

CDR3 protein: CASGTQGLVQPQHF. As DNA, the CDR3 is TGTGCTAGTGGAACACAGGGTTTGGTTCAGCCCCAGCATTTT. The chain links TRBV12-5 to TRBJ1-5; TRBD1 is a possible D gene (6 bases). Trimming shortened V by 6 bases and J by 6 bases, and 15 bases separated the two germline ends. Per germline, CDR1 LGHNT and CDR2 FRNRAP. The CDR3 length is 14 residues.

V is TRBV7-9 and J is TRBJ2-2, with 7 bases fitting TRBD2. Germline V gene lookup returns CDR1 SEHNR and CDR2 FQNEAQ (reference sequence). CDR3 length equals 11 residues. In DNA, the CDR3 is TGTGCGGGAGGGCCAACCGGGGAGCTGTTTTTT. It specifies CAGGPTGELFF.

The chain joins TRBV4-1 to TRBJ2-7; D is unclear. In germline, CDR1 is MGHRA, CDR2 YSYEKL. Trimming shortened V by 1 base and J by 6 bases, and 4 bases separated the two germline ends. This CDR3 is 11 amino acids long. CDR3 loop: CASSQGSEQYF. CDR3 nucleotide sequence: TGCGCCAGCAGCCAAGGGTCCGAGCAGTACTTC.

This clone is termed medium-sized. Additional DNA sequences in this sample encode the identical CDR3. The chain recombines TRBV5-6 with TRBJ2-5, with 8 bases matching TRBD1. Germline V gives CDR1 SGHDT, CDR2 YYEEEE. V lost 0 bases and J lost 4; bases outside the gene matches: 5. CDR3 length: 15 residues. Written as DNA, the CDR3 is TGTGCCAGCAGCTTGGTCGCAGGGGGCGGAGAGACCCAGTACTTC. As protein: CASSLVAGGGETQYF.

The chain has TRBV5-4 and TRBJ2-7, with D possibly being TRBD1 or TRBD2 (5 bases each). This CDR3 has 13 amino acids. Germline CDR1 is SGHNT and CDR2 is YYREEE (reference sequence). V was cut by 4 bases and J by 1 base, with 9 bases left in between. The chain's CDR3 is CASSVGASYEQYF. CDR3 bases: TGTGCCAGCAGCGTCGGGGCTTCCTACGAGCAGTACTTC. The full variable domain, completed using reference TRBV5-4 and TRBJ2-7, is ETGVTQSPTHLIKTRGQQVTLRCSSQSGHNTVSWYQQALGQGPQFIFQYYREEENGRGNFPPRFSGLQFPNYSSELNVNALELDDSALYLCASSVGASYEQYFGPGTRLTVT.

This chain uses TRBV6-5 with TRBJ2-2, with D possibly called TRBD1 or TRBD2 (5 bases each). This CDR3 spans 14 amino acids. CDR1 MNHEY and CDR2 SVGAGI come from the germline V gene. V was cut by 5 bases and J by 6 bases, with 13 bases left in between. The CDR3 loop reads CASSPFGGAGELFF. CDR3 coding DNA: TGTGCCAGCAGTCCGTTTGGGGGAGCCGGGGAGCTGTTTTTT.